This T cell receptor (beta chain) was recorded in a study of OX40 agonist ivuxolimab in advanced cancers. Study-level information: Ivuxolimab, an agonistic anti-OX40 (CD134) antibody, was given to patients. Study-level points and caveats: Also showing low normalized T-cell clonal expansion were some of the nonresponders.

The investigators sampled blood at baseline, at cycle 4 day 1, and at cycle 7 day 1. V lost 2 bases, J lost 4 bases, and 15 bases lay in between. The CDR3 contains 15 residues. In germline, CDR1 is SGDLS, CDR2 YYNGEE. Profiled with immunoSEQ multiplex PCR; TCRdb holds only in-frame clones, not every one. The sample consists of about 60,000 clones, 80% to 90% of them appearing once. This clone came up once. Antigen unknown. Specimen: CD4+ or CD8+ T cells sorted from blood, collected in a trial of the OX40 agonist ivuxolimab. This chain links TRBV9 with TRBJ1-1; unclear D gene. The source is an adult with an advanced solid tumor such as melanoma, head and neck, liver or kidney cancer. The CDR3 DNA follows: TGTGCCAGCAGCGTTACCGGGGAGGGTATCACTGAAGCTTTCTTT. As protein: CASSVTGEGITEAFF.